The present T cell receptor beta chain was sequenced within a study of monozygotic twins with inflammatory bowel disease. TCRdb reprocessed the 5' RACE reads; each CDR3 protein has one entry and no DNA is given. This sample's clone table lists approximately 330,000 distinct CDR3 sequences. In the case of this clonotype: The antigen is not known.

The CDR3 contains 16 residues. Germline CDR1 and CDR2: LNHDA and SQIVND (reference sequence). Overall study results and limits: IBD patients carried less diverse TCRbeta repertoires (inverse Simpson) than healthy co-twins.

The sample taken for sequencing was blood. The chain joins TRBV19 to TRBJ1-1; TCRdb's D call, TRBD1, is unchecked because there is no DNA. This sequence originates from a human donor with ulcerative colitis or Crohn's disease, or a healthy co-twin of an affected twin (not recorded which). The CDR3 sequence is CASSGEENRAGAEAFF.